The clone carrying this TCR beta chain came up once. Its specificity is not known. Sequenced by immunoSEQ multiplex PCR; TCRdb stores in-frame clones only, minus some. There are 65,000 to 95,000 clones in the sample; approximately 90% occur only once, and roughly 5% lies in the top ten. Anyone with autoimmune disease history or systemic immunosuppression was excluded. This specimen belongs to a study of OX40 agonist ivuxolimab in advanced cancers. Study observations and caveats: Clonal expansion was among the lowest in partial responders at 0.1-3.0 mg/kg, especially CD8+. Still undetermined is the antigen specificity of the expanded peripheral T cells.

This CDR3 contains 13 residues. From germline, CDR1 is SNHLY and CDR2 FYNNEI. The V gene end was trimmed by 8 bases and the J gene end by 4 bases; junction bases not matched to a gene: 8. The material sequenced was CD4+ or CD8+ T cells sorted from blood, taken in a trial of the OX40 agonist ivuxolimab. The V and J genes are TRBV2 and TRBJ2-7, with 7 bases that match TRBD2. This receptor was taken from an adult with an advanced solid tumor such as melanoma, head and neck, liver or kidney cancer. Written as DNA, the CDR3 is TGTGCCAGCGACCGGGGGGTGGGGTACGAGCAGTACTTC. It is translated as CASDRGVGYEQYF. Together with reference TRBV2 and TRBJ2-7, the CDR3 gives the full variable domain: EPEVTQTPSHQVTQMGQEVILRCVPISNHLYFYWYRQILGQKVEFLVSFYNNEISEKSEIFDDQFSVERPDGSNFTLKIRSTKLEDSAMYFCASDRGVGYEQYFGPGTRLTVT.